The TCR beta chain under discussion was sequenced for a study of beta chain features in type 1 diabetes. Study outcomes and limitations: Researchers reported that naive, central memory and Treg TCRB repertoires appeared more similar in patients than in healthy donors. In all four CD4+ subsets, TCRB CDR3 length was significantly, moderately reduced in type 1 diabetes.

A word on this clone: The antigen is unknown.

The CDR3 has 14 residues. The trim removed 5 bases at V and 0 bases at J, leaving 3 bases unmatched. Germline CDR1 SGHVS, CDR2 FNYEAQ. TCRB transcripts that were expressed got sequenced, as all of the isolated RNA had been reverse transcribed. Using immunoSEQ multiplex PCR, the repertoire was profiled, and TCRdb retains in-frame clones only, with some absent. This table has 120,000 or so clones, roughly 17% appearing once. Sequencing used central memory CD4+ T cells from blood. The V call is TRBV7-6, the J call TRBJ2-7; TRBD2 aligns across 8 bases. This clonotype was obtained from a young man with type 1 diabetes. The CDR3 DNA reads as TGTGCCAGCAGCCGCGGGGGGAGCTCCTACGAGCAGTACTTC. It specifies CASSRGGSSYEQYF.